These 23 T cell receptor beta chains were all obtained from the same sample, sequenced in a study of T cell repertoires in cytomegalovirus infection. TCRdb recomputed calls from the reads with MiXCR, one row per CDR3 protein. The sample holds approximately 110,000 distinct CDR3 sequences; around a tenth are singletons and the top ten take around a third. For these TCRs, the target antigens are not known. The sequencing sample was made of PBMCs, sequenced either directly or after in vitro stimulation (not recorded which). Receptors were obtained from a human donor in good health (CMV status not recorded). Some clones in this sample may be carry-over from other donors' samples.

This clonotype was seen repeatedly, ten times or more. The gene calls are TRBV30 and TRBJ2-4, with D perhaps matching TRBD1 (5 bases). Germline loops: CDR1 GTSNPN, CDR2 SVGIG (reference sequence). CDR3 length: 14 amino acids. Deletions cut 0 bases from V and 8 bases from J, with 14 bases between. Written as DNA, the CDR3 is TGTGCCTGGAGTGTAATGGTGGGGCGAGACATTCAGTACTTC. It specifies CAWSVMVGRDIQYF.

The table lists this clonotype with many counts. The chain's CDR3 is CASSLIAGSTDTQYF. The CDR3 DNA reads TGTGCCAGCAGTTTAATCGCGGGAAGCACAGATACGCAGTATTTT. The rearrangement joins TRBV12-3 or TRBV12-4 to TRBJ2-3; D possibly corresponds to TRBD2 (6 bases). The V gene lost 2 bases and the J gene lost 0 bases, with 9 bases spanning the gap. The CDR3 extends over 15 amino acids.

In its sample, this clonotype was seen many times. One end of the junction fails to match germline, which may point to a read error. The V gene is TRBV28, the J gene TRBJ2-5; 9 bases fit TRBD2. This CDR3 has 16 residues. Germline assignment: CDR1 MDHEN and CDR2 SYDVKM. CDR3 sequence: CAISPPGTSRQETQYF. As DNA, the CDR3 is TGTGCCATCAGTCCCCCAGGGACTAGCAGGCAAGAGACCCAGTACTTC.

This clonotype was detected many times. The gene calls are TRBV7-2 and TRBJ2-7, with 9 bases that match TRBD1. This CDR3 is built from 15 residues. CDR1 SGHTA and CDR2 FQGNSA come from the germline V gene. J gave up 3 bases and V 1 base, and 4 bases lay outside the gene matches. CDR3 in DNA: TGTGCCAGCAGCTTAGGGACAGGGGTTATCTACGAGCAGTACGTC. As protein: CASSLGTGVIYEQYV.

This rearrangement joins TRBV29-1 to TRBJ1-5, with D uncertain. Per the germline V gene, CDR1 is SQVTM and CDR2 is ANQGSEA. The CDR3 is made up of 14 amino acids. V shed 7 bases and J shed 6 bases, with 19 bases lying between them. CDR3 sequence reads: CSAIGTDLGQPQHF. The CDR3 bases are TGCAGCGCGATAGGAACCGACCTTGGTCAGCCCCAGCATTTT.

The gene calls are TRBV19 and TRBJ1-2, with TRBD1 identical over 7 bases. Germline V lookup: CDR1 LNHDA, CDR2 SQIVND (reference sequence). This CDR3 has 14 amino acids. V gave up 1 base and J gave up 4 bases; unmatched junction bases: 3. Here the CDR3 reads CASSIARDSYGYTF. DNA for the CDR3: TGTGCCAGTAGTATAGCCCGGGACAGCTATGGCTACACCTTC.

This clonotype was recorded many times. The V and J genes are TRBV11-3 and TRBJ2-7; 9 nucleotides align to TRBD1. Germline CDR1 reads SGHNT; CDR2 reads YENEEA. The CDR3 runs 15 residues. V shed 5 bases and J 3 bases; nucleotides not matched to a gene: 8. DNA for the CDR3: TGTGCCAGCAGCCTGGGGACAGGGACCGACTACGAGCAGTACTTC. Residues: CASSLGTGTDYEQYF.

The CDR3 here is CASSYRTAFSNQPQHF. For the CDR3, the DNA is TGTGCCAGCAGTTACAGGACGGCGTTTAGCAATCAGCCCCAGCATTTT. V usage is TRBV6-5 and J usage is TRBJ1-5, with no clear D. The V end was cut by 2 bases, the J end by 0 bases, with 11 bases between. CDR3 length: 16 residues. Germline-derived CDR1 and CDR2 are MNHEY and SVGAGI.

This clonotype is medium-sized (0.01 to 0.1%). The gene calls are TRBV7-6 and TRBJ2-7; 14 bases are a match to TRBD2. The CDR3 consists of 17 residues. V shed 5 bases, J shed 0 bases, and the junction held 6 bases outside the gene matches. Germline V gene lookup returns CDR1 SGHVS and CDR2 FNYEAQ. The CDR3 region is CASSPRTSGRLSYEQYV. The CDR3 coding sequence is TGTGCCAGCAGCCCTCGGACTAGCGGGAGGCTCTCCTACGAGCAGTACGTC.

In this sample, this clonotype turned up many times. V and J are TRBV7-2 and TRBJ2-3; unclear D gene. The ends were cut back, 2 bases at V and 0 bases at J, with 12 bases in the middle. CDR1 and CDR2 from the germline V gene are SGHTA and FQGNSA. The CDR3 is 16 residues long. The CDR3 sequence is CASSLRWRGSTDTQYF. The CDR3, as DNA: TGTGCCAGCAGCTTACGGTGGAGAGGTAGCACAGATACGCAGTATTTT.

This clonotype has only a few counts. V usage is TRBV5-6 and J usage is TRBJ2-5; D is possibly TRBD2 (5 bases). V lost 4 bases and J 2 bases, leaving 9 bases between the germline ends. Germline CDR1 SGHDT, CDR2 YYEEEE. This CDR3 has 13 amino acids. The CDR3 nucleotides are TGTGCCAGCAGCCCGACGGGACAAGAGACCCAGTACTTC. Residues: CASSPTGQETQYF.

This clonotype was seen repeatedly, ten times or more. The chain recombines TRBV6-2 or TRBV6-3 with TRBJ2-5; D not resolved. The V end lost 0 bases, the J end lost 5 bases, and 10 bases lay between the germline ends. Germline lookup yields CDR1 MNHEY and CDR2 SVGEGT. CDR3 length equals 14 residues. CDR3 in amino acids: CASSYSDSLETQYF. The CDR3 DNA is TGTGCCAGCAGTTACTCGGATTCCCTTGAGACCCAGTACTTC.

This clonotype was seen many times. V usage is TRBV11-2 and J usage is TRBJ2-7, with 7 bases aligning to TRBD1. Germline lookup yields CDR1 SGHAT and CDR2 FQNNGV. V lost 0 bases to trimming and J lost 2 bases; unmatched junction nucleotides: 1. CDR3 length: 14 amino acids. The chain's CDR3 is CASSLDRGPYEQYV. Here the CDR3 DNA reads TGTGCCAGCAGCTTAGATAGGGGGCCCTACGAGCAGTACGTC.

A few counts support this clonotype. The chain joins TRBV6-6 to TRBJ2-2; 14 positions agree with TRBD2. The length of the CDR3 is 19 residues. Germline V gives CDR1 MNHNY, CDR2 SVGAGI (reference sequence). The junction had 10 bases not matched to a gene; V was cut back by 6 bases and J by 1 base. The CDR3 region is CASRTRLAGGKKNTGELFF. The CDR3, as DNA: TGTGCCAGCAGGACCCGACTAGCGGGAGGGAAAAAGAACACCGGGGAGCTGTTTTTT.

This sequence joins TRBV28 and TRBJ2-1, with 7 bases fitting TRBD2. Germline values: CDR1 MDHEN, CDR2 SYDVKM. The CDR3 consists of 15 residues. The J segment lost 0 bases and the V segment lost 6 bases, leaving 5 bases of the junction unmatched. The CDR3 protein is CASSNTGGSYNEQFF. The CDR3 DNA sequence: TGTGCCAGCAGCAACACGGGAGGCTCCTACAATGAGCAGTTCTTC.

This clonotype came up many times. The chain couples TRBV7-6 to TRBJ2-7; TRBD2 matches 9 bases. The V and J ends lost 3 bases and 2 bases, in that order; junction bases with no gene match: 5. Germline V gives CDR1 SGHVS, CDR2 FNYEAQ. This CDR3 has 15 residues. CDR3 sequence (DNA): TGTGCCAGCAGCTTGGGCCGGACTAGCGCCTACGAGCAGTACTTC. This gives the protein CASSLGRTSAYEQYF.

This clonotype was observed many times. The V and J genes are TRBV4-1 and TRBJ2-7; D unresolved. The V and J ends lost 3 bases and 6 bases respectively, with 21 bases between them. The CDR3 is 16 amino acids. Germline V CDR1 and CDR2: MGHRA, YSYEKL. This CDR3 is CASSQIVGSRFSEQYV. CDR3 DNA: TGCGCCAGCAGCCAGATAGTGGGGTCCCGCTTCTCCGAGCAGTACGTC.

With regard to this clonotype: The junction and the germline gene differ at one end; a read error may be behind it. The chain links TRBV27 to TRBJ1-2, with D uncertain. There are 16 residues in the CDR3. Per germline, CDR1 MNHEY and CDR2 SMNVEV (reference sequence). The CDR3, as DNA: TGTGTCAGCAGTTTATGGGCGGCGGATCCTAACTATGGCTACACCTTC. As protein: CVSSLWAADPNYGYTF.

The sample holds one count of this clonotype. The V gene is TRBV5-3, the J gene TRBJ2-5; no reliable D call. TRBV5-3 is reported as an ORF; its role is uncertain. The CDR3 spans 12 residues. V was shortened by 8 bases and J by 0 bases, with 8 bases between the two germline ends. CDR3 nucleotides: TGTGCCAGCAGCGATGACCAAGAGACCCAGTACTTC. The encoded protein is CASSDDQETQYF.

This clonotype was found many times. CDR3 residues: CASSPDNTEAFF. Written as DNA, the CDR3 is TGTGCCAGCAGCCCAGACAACACTGAAGCTTTCTTT. The chain combines TRBV7-8 with TRBJ1-1; D uncertain. The CDR3 has 12 amino acids. Deletions cut 5 bases from V and 2 bases from J, with 6 bases between. CDR1 is SGHVS and CDR2 is FQNEAQ in the germline V gene. The variable domain in full, completed from reference TRBV7-8 and TRBJ1-1, reads GAGVSQSPRYKVAKRGQDVALRCDPISGHVSLFWYQQALGQGPEFLTYFQNEAQLDKSGLPSDRFFAERPEGSVSTLKIQRTQQEDSAVYLCASSPDNTEAFFGQGTRLTVV.

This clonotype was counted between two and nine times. The CDR3 DNA reads as TGTGCCAGCCTCGGCATGGAAAAACTGTTTTTT. Amino acid sequence: CASLGMEKLFF. The chain carries TRBV28 and TRBJ1-4; D gene unclear. CDR3 length: 11 amino acids. Germline V gene lookup returns CDR1 MDHEN and CDR2 SYDVKM. The germline V and J ends were trimmed by 8 bases and 8 bases, with 9 bases remaining between them.

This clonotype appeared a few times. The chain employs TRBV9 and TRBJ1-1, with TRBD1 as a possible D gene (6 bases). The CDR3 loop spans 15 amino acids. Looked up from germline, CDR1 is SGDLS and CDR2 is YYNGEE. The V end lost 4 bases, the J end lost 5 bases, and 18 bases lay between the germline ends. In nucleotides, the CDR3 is TGTGCCAGCAGCACACGAACAGGGTCTGGGACTGAAGCTTTCTTT. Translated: CASSTRTGSGTEAFF.

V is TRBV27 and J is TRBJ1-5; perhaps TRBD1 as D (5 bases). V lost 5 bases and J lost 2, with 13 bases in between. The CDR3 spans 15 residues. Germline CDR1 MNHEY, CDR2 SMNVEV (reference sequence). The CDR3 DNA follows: TGTGCCAGCAGTCCTGGGGGGGGGGGCAATCAGCCCCAGCATTTT. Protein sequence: CASSPGGGGNQPQHF.